This is a list of T cell receptor beta chains from one sample in a study of blood T cell repertoires in COVID-19. Sequencing used immunoSEQ multiplex PCR; TCRdb keeps in-frame clones, though not all of them. The sample shows tens of thousands of clones, approximately 86% of them seen only once. Sample: peripheral blood. All receptors derive from a woman aged 55-69 years with acute or convalescent COVID-19. Each CDR3 is given with its conserved first and last residue. Fields, in order: J gene, clone size, D gene, V gene, CDR3 protein, CDR3 DNA. The D gene is left open where the match is weak. Expanded clones get a size class; other rows say once, few or many, or leave the size out.

j_call: TRBJ2-1; clone_size: NA; d_call: TRBD2; v_call: TRBV19; cdr3_aa: CASSSSGGADYNEQFF; cdr3_nt: TGTGCCAGTAGTTCAAGCGGGGGGGCCGATTACAATGAGCAGTTCTTC
j_call: TRBJ2-1; clone_size: NA; d_call: TRBD2; v_call: TRBV5-4; cdr3_aa: CASSLTSGARREQFF; cdr3_nt: TGTGCCAGCAGCTTAACTAGCGGGGCACGGAGAGAGCAGTTCTTC
j_call: TRBJ1-4; clone_size: once; d_call: TRBD1; v_call: TRBV9; cdr3_aa: CASSVGPRDRGEKLFF; cdr3_nt: TGTGCCAGCAGCGTAGGTCCGCGGGACAGGGGCGAAAAACTGTTTTTT
j_call: TRBJ2-3; clone_size: NA; d_call: TRBD2; v_call: TRBV6-5; cdr3_aa: CASSYRRGGSTDTQYF; cdr3_nt: TGTGCCAGCAGTTACCGTCGGGGGGGAAGCACAGATACGCAGTATTTT
j_call: TRBJ1-4; clone_size: once; d_call: TRBD1; v_call: TRBV10-3; cdr3_aa: CATRDREINEKLFF; cdr3_nt: TGTGCCACCCGTGACAGGGAAATTAATGAAAAACTGTTTTTT
j_call: TRBJ2-1; clone_size: NA; d_call: NA; v_call: TRBV19; cdr3_aa: CASRSWRASHNEQFF; cdr3_nt: TGTGCCAGTAGGTCATGGAGGGCCTCCCACAATGAGCAGTTCTTC
j_call: TRBJ2-1; clone_size: once; d_call: TRBD1; v_call: TRBV7-8; cdr3_aa: CASVPQGTGRNEQFF; cdr3_nt: TGTGCCAGCGTCCCACAGGGGACCGGGCGGAATGAGCAGTTCTTC
j_call: TRBJ2-1; clone_size: NA; d_call: TRBD1; v_call: TRBV6-5; cdr3_aa: CASIATQGVYNEQFF; cdr3_nt: TGTGCCAGCATCGCGACACAGGGGGTCTACAATGAGCAGTTCTTC
j_call: TRBJ1-1; clone_size: few; d_call: TRBD1; v_call: TRBV29-1; cdr3_aa: CSVNRGSTEAFF; cdr3_nt: TGCAGCGTGAACAGGGGAAGCACTGAAGCTTTCTTT
j_call: TRBJ2-1; clone_size: NA; d_call: TRBD2; v_call: TRBV7-9; cdr3_aa: CASTPGPSGGLASYNEQFF; cdr3_nt: TGTGCCAGCACCCCAGGGCCTAGCGGGGGCCTCGCCTCCTACAATGAGCAGTTCTTC
j_call: TRBJ2-1; clone_size: NA; d_call: TRBD2; v_call: TRBV12-5; cdr3_aa: CASGRGASGSIDNEQFF; cdr3_nt: TGTGCTAGTGGTCGAGGGGCTAGCGGGAGTATAGACAATGAGCAGTTCTTC
j_call: TRBJ2-7; clone_size: NA; d_call: NA; v_call: TRBV11-2; cdr3_aa: CASSFRGSYEQYF; cdr3_nt: TGTGCCAGCAGCTTTAGAGGATCCTACGAGCAGTACTTC
j_call: TRBJ2-3; clone_size: once; d_call: TRBD2; v_call: TRBV19; cdr3_aa: CASGWRASGSPDTQYF; cdr3_nt: TGTGCCAGTGGGTGGAGGGCTAGCGGGAGCCCAGATACGCAGTATTTT
j_call: TRBJ1-1; clone_size: NA; d_call: TRBD1; v_call: TRBV5-1; cdr3_aa: CASSALGQGTEAFF; cdr3_nt: TGCGCCAGCAGCGCCTTGGGACAGGGGACTGAAGCTTTCTTT
j_call: TRBJ1-2; clone_size: NA; d_call: TRBD1; v_call: TRBV7-9; cdr3_aa: CASSRDRHYSNYGYTF; cdr3_nt: TGTGCCAGCAGCCGGGACAGGCACTACTCTAACTATGGCTACACCTTC
j_call: TRBJ1-5; clone_size: NA; d_call: NA; v_call: TRBV28; cdr3_aa: CASSGNTVNQPQHF; cdr3_nt: TGTGCCAGCAGTGGAAACACAGTTAATCAGCCCCAGCATTTT
j_call: TRBJ1-2; clone_size: NA; d_call: NA; v_call: TRBV18; cdr3_aa: CASSPKKLDGYTF; cdr3_nt: TGTGCCAGCTCCCCTAAGAAACTTGATGGCTACACCTTC
j_call: TRBJ2-1; clone_size: NA; d_call: TRBD2; v_call: TRBV6-5; cdr3_aa: CASSYWGGEQFF; cdr3_nt: TGTGCCAGCAGTTACTGGGGGGGTGAGCAGTTCTTC